The source of this TCR beta chain is a study of T cells in Graves' hyperthyroidism and ophthalmopathy. Whole-study results and caveats: Progression to ophthalmopathy was predicted a median of approximately 6.4 months early. Most expanded thyroid clonotypes above 0.001 recurred in blood.

Trimming removed 4 bases from V and 6 bases from J; junction bases left unmatched: 8. The CDR3 is made up of 14 amino acids. From germline, CDR1 is SQVTM and CDR2 ANQGSEA. A roughly 10 ml volume of fresh peripheral blood provided the PBMCs. This clonotype was found many times. Its target is unknown. The TCR beta CDR3 regions underwent amplification using RNA transcripts as the source. Initially, a first-round RT-PCR of the TCR CDR3 employed the HTBI primer set. In TCRdb, the multiplex PCR reads were re-called with MiXCR into one record per CDR3 protein. The sample records 600,000 to 650,000 distinct CDR3 sequences, roughly 20% being singletons.

Sequencing input: blood. The chain recombines TRBV29-1 with TRBJ2-7; TRBD1 aligns across 11 bases. This TCR was recovered from a man in his thirties or forties with Graves' ophthalmopathy. The CDR3 nucleotides read TGCAGCGTTGCAACCGGGACAGGGGGTCTCGAGCAGTACTTC. It encodes CSVATGTGGLEQYF.